This is a list of T cell receptor beta chains from one sample in a study of CD8 T cells in Susac syndrome. Each CDR3 protein gets one entry after TCRdb re-called the immunoSEQ multiplex PCR reads with MiXCR. This table has about 120,000 distinct CDR3 sequences, approximately 96% appearing once. Sequencing was done on a sample of CD4+ T cells from PBMCs. The receptor source for this set is a human donor with Susac syndrome. The conserved cysteine and the conserved F or W are not part of the CDR3 here.

TRBJ1-2	TRBV4-1	ASSQGQGKGYGYT
TRBJ2-7	TRBV24-1	ATRTPGQAKSSYEQY
TRBJ2-5	TRBV24-1	ATSDQSARQETQY
TRBJ1-2	TRBV28	ASSLGRQNYGYT
TRBJ2-5	TRBV20-1	SANAAGMETQY
TRBJ1-4	TRBV14	ASSQGQVPEKLF
TRBJ2-5	TRBV5-1	ASSSAGQGASETQY
TRBJ2-1	TRBV5-1	ASSGDRGNEQF
TRBJ1-1	TRBV4-3	ASSPRGGWDTEAF
TRBJ2-5	TRBV20-1	SARDSQGQETQY
TRBJ1-4	TRBV20-1	SATGNRATNEKLF
TRBJ1-3	TRBV29-1	SVWVGNTIY
TRBJ2-3	TRBV20-1	SARDTLGGGSTDTQY
TRBJ1-1	TRBV29-1	SVEGASGAF
TRBJ1-2	TRBV29-1	SSGGSTNYGYT
TRBJ2-1	TRBV7-9	ASASIGTGKEAQF
TRBJ1-3	TRBV6-5	ASSYRQGMAGNTIY
TRBJ2-1	TRBV5-6	ASSLDSGTAENEQF
TRBJ2-1	TRBV28	ASSFTGLAGRYGEGEQF
TRBJ1-3	TRBV30	AWITGSGNTIY
TRBJ1-4	TRBV10-3	AITDRVNEKLF
TRBJ2-1	TRBV28	ASSQPGQTYNEQF
TRBJ2-3	TRBV25-1	ASSEYWGYPSTDTQY
TRBJ2-7	TRBV2	ASSDRLVPYEQY
TRBJ1-1	TRBV20-1	SAQEGGLEVA
TRBJ1-2	TRBV30	AWSSDRDAGYT
TRBJ2-7	TRBV3-1	ASTNGAGEQY
TRBJ1-5	TRBV7-2	ASSPDTLFNQPQH
TRBJ2-5	TRBV21-1	ASSKRGDVEGTQY
TRBJ2-1	TRBV7-9	ASSLGVNEQF
TRBJ2-7	TRBV4-3	ASSQDRVGGPHEQY
TRBJ2-1	TRBV19	ASTRDSSYNEQF